This TCR beta chain was captured by sequencing in a study of cytomegalovirus exposure and HLA in healthy donors. V was clipped by 3 bases and J by 2 bases, with 14 bases between them. CDR1 LNHDA and CDR2 SQIVND come from the germline V gene (reference sequence). The CDR3 is made up of 16 amino acids. Clones were sequenced by immunoSEQ multiplex PCR, and TCRdb holds only the in-frame ones, with some missing. The profile shows 150,000 to 200,000 clones, roughly 81% of them singletons. The chain has TRBV19 and TRBJ1-5; D call uncertain. Sample: PBMCs. The receptor was isolated from a woman in her 30s in good health and CMV-seronegative. CDR3 protein: CASSMVVGWGNQPQHF. DNA of the CDR3: TGTGCCAGTAGTATGGTGGTGGGCTGGGGCAATCAGCCCCAGCATTTT.